This TCR beta chain was recorded in a study of blood T cells in healthy people across ages. Study-wide points: Higher naive T cell percentage went strongly together with higher TCR beta diversity.

Looked up from germline, CDR1 is MNHEY and CDR2 is SMNVEV (reference sequence). The CDR3 has 15 residues. The ends were cut back, 6 bases at V and 3 bases at J, with 15 bases in the middle. Through a sample-barcoded 5' primer and a J-beta primer mix, a second PCR was run for roughly 7 to 12 cycles. TCRdb ran MiXCR on the 5' RACE reads and lists one entry per CDR3 protein. This repertoire shows about 1.1 million distinct CDR3 sequences, approximately 38% found once; its top ten account for roughly 13%. A remark on this clonotype: Its antigen is not identified.

Isolating PBMCs gave at least 6 million of these cells per sample. The source is a man aged 18 to 29 in good health. Specimen: blood. The chain employs TRBV27 and TRBJ1-5; a weak D match, TRBD1 (6 bases). The CDR3 here is CASRSSQGNNQPQHF. The DNA of the CDR3 is TGTGCCAGCAGATCTTCACAGGGAAACAATCAGCCCCAGCATTTT.